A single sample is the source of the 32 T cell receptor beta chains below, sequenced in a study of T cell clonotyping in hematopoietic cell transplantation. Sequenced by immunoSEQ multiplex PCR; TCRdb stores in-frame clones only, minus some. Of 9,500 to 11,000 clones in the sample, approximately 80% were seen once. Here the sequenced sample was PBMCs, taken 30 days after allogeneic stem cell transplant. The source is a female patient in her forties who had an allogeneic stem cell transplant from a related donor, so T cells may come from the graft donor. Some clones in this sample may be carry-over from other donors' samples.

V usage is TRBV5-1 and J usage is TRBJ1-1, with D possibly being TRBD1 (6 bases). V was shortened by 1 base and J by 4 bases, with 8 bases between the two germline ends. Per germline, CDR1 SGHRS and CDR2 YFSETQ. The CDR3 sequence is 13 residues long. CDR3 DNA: TGCGCCAGCAGCTTGCCAGGGGCCACTGAAGCTTTCTTT. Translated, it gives CASSLPGATEAFF.

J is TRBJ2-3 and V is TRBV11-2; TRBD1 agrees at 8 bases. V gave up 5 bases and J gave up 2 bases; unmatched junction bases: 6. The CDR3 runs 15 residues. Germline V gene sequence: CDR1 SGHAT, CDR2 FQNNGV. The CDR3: CASSQGQGNTDTQYF. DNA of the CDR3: TGTGCCAGCAGCCAAGGACAGGGTAACACAGATACGCAGTATTTT.

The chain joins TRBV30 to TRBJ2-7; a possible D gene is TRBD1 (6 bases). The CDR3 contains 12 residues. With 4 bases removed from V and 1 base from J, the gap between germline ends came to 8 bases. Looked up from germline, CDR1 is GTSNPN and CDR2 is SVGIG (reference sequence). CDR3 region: CAWTGQSYEQYF. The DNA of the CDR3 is TGTGCCTGGACAGGACAGTCCTACGAGCAGTACTTC. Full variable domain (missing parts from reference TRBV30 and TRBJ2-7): SQTIHQWPATLVQPVGSPLSLECTVEGTSNPNLYWYRQAAGRGLQLLFYSVGIGQISSEVPQNLSASRPQDRQFILSSKKLLLSDSGFYLCAWTGQSYEQYFGPGTRLTVT.

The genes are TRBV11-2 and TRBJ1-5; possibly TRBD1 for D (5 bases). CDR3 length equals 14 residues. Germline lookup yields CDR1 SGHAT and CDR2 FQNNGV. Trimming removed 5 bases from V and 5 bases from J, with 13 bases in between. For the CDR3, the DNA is TGTGCCAGCAGCCTCGGGACCCCTGATCAGCCCCAGCATTTT. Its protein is CASSLGTPDQPQHF.

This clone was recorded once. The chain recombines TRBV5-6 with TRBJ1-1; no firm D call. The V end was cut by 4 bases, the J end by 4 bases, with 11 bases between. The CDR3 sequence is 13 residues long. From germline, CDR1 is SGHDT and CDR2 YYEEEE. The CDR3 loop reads CASSRRRGTEAFF. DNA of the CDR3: TGTGCCAGCAGCCGCAGACGAGGCACTGAAGCTTTCTTT.

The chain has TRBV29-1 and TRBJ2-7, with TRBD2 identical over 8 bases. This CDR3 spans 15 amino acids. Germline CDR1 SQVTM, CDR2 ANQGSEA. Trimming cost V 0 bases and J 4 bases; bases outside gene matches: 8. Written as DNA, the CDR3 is TGCAGCGTTGAAGATCGAATAGCGGGATGGTACGAGCAGTACTTC. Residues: CSVEDRIAGWYEQYF.

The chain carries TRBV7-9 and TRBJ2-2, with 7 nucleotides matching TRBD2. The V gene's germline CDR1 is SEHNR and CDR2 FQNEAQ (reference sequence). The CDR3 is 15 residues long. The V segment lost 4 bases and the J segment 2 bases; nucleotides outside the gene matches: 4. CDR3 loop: CASSSRLANTGELFF. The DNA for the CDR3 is TGTGCCAGCAGCTCGAGACTAGCTAACACCGGGGAGCTGTTTTTT.

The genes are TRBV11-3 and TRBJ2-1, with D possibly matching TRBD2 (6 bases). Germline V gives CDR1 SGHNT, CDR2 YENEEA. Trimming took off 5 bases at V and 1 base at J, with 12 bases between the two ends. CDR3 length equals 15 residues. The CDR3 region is CASSDGLRSYNEQFF. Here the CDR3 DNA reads TGTGCCAGCAGCGACGGACTAAGGTCCTACAATGAGCAGTTCTTC.

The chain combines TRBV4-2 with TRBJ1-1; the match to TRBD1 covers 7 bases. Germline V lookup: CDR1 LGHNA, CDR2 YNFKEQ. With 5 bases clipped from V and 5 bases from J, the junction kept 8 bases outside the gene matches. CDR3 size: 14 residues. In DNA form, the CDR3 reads TGTGCCAGCAGCGTCTCACAGGGGAGTACTGAAGCTTTCTTT. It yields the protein CASSVSQGSTEAFF.

The CDR3 region is CASSPRQQGDGYEQYF. For the CDR3, the DNA is TGCGCCAGCAGCCCACGACAACAGGGGGACGGCTACGAGCAGTACTTC. V and J are TRBV5-1 and TRBJ2-7; 8 positions match TRBD1. From germline, CDR1 is SGHRS and CDR2 YFSETQ. V shed 4 bases and J 3 bases; nucleotides not matched to a gene: 12. The CDR3 is made up of 16 amino acids.

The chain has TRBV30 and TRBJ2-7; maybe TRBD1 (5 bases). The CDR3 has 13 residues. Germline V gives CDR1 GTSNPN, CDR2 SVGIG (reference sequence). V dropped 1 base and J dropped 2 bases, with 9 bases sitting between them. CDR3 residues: CAWSATAAYEQYF. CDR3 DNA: TGTGCCTGGAGTGCGACAGCTGCCTACGAGCAGTACTTC.

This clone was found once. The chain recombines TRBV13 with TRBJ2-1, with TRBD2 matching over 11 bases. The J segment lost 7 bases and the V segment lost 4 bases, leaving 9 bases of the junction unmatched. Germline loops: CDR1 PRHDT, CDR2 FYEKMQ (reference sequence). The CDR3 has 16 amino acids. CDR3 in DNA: TGTGCCAGCAGCTCCATCCAGCGACTAGCGGGAAATGAGCAGTTCTTC. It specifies CASSSIQRLAGNEQFF. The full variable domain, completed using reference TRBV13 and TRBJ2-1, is AAGVIQSPRHLIKEKRETATLKCYPIPRHDTVYWYQQGPGQDPQFLISFYEKMQSDKGSIPDRFSAQQFSDYHSELNMSSLELGDSALYFCASSSIQRLAGNEQFFGPGTRLTVL.

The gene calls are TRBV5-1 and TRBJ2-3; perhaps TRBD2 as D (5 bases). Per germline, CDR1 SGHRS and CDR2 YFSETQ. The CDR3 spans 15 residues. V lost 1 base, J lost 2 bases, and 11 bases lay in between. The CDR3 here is CASSLTGNPTDTQYF. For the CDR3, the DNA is TGCGCCAGCAGCTTGACCGGGAACCCCACAGATACGCAGTATTTT. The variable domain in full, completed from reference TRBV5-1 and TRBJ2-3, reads KAGVTQTPRYLIKTRGQQVTLSCSPISGHRSVSWYQQTPGQGLQFLFEYFSETQRNKGNFPGRFSGRQFSNSRSEMNVSTLELGDSALYLCASSLTGNPTDTQYFGPGTRLTVL.

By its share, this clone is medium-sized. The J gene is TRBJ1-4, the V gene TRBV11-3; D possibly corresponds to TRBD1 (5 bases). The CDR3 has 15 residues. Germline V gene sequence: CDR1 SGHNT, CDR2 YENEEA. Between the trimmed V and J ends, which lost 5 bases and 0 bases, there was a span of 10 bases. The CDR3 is CASSRDSATNEKLFF. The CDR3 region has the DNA TGTGCCAGCAGCAGGGACTCTGCAACTAATGAAAAACTGTTTTTT.

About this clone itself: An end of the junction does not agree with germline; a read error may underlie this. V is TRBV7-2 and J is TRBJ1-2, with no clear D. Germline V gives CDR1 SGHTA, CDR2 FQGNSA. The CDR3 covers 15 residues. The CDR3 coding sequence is TGTGCCAGCAGCGCCCCGCGGATCCGCTCCGCTTACCCGAATTTC. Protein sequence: CASSAPRIRSAYPNF.

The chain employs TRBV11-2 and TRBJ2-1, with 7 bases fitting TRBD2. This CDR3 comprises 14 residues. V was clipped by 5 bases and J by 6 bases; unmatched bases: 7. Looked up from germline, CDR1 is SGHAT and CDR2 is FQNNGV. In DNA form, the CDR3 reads TGTGCCAGCAGCCTTCAGCGGGGAGTCAATGAGCAGTTCTTC. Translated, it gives CASSLQRGVNEQFF.

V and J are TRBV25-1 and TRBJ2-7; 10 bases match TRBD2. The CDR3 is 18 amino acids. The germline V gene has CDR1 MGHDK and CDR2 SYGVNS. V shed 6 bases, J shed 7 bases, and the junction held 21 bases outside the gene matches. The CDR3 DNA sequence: TGTGCCAGCAGCCGACCCCGGACTCTAGCGGGAGTGGGTGAGGAGCAGTACTTC. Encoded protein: CASSRPRTLAGVGEEQYF.

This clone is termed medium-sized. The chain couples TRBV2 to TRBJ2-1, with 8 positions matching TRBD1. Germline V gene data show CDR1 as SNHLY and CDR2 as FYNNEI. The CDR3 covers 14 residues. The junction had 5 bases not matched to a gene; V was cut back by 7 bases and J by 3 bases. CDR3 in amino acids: CASTGQANYNEQFF. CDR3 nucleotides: TGTGCCAGCACGGGACAGGCGAACTACAATGAGCAGTTCTTC.

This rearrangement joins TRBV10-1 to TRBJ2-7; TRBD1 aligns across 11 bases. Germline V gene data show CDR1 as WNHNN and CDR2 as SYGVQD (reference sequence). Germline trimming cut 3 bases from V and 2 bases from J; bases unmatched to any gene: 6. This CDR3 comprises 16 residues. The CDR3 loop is CASSESRTGGTYEQYF. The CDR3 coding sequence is TGCGCCAGCAGTGAAAGCAGGACAGGGGGCACCTACGAGCAGTACTTC.

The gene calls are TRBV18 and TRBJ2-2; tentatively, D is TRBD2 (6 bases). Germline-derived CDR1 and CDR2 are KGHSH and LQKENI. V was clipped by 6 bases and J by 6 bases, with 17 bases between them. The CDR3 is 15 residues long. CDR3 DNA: TGTGCCAGCTCTCCAGCTGACACGGGGGCCGGGGAGCTGTTTTTT. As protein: CASSPADTGAGELFF.

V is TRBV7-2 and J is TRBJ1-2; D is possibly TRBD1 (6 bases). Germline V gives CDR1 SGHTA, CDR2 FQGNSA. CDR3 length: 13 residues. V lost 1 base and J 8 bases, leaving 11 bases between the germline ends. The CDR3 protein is CASSLEAGAGYTF. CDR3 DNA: TGTGCCAGCAGCTTAGAGGCAGGGGCGGGCTACACCTTC.

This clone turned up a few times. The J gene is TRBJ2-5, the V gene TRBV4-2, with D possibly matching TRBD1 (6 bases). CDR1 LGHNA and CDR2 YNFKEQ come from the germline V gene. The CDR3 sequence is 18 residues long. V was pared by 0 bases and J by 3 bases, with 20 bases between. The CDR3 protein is CASSQESRGRDTKETQYF. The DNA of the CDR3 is TGTGCCAGCAGCCAAGAATCCCGAGGACGGGACACCAAAGAGACCCAGTACTTC.

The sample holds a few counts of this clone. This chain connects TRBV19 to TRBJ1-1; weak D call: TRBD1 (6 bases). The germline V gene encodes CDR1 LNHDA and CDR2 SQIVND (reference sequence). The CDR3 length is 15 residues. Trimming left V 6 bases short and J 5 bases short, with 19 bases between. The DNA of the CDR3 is TGTGCCAGTAGGGTAGGCGGACAGACCGTAACTGAAGCTTTCTTT. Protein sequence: CASRVGGQTVTEAFF. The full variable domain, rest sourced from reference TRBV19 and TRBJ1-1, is DGGITQSPKYLFRKEGQNVTLSCEQNLNHDAMYWYRQDPGQGLRLIYYSQIVNDFQKGDIAEGYSVSREKKESFPLTVTSAQKNPTAFYLCASRVGGQTVTEAFFGQGTRLTVV.

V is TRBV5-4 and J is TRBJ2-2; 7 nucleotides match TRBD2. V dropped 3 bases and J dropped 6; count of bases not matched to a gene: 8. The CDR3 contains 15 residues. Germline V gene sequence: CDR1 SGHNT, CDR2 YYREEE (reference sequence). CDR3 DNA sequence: TGTGCCAGCAGCTACGATGGCGGGAGTTCCGGGGAGCTGTTTTTT. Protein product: CASSYDGGSSGELFF. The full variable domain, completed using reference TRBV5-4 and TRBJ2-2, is ETGVTQSPTHLIKTRGQQVTLRCSSQSGHNTVSWYQQALGQGPQFIFQYYREEENGRGNFPPRFSGLQFPNYSSELNVNALELDDSALYLCASSYDGGSSGELFFGEGSRLTVL.

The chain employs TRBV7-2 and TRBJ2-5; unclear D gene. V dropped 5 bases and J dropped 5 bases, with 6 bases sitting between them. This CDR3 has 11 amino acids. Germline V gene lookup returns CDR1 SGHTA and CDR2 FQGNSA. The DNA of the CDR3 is TGTGCCAGCAGCCTAATTGAGACCCAGTACTTC. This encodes CASSLIETQYF. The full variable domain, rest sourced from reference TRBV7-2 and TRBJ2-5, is GAGVSQSPSNKVTEKGKDVELRCDPISGHTALYWYRQSLGQGLEFLIYFQGNSAPDKSGLPSDRFSAERTGGSVSTLTIQRTQQEDSAVYLCASSLIETQYFGPGTRLLVL.

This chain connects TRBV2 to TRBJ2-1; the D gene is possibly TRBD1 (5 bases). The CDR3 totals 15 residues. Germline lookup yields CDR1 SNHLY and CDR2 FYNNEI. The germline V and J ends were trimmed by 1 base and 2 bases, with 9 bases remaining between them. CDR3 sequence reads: CASSEGGAPYNEQFF. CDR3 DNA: TGTGCCAGCAGTGAAGGGGGCGCCCCCTACAATGAGCAGTTCTTC.

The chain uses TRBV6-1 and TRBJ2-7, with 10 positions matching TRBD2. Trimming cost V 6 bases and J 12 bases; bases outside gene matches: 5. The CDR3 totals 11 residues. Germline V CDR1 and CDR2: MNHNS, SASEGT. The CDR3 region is CASRLAGEVYF. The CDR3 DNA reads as TGTGCCAGCAGGCTAGCGGGAGAGGTGTACTTC.

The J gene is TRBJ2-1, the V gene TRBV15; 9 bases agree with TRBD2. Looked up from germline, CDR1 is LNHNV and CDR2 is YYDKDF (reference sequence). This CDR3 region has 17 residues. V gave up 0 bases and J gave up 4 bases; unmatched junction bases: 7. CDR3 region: CATSREATAGGYNEQFF. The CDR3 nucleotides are TGTGCCACCAGCAGAGAAGCGACAGCGGGAGGTTACAATGAGCAGTTCTTC.

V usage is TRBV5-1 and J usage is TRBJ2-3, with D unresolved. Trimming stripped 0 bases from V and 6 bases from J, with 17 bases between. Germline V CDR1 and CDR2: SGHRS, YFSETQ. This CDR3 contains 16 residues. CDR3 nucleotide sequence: TGCGCCAGCAGCTTGGGGTCTTACGAGAGTTCGGATACGCAGTATTTT. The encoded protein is CASSLGSYESSDTQYF.

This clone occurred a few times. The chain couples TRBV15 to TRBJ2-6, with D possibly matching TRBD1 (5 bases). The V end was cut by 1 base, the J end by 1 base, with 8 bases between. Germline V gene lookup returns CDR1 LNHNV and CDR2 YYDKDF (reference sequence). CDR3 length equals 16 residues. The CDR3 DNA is TGTGCCACCAGCAGAGTGGCAGGGTCTGGGGCCAACGTCCTGACTTTC. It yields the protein CATSRVAGSGANVLTF.

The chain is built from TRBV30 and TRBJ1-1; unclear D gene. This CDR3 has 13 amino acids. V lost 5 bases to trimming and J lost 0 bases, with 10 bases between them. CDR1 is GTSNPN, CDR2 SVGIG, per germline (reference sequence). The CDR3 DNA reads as TGTGCCTGGGAAAGGGTCATGAACACTGAAGCTTTCTTT. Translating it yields CAWERVMNTEAFF.

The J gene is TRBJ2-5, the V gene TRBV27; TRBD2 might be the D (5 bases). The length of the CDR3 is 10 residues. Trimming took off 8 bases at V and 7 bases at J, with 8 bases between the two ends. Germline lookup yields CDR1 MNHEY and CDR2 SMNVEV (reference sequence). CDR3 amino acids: CASGGPTQYF. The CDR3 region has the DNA TGTGCCAGCGGAGGCCCGACCCAGTACTTC.